What follows are 29 T cell receptor beta chains derived from one specimen sequenced in a study of cytomegalovirus exposure and HLA in healthy donors. The PCR employed 60 Vbeta primers together with 13 Jbeta primers. Clones were sequenced by immunoSEQ multiplex PCR, and TCRdb holds only the in-frame ones, with some missing. The sample lists approximately 220,000 clones; around three quarters were seen once. The sample comprised PBMCs. These receptors were obtained from a man aged 35 to 55 in good health and CMV-seronegative.

The gene calls are TRBV11-3 and TRBJ2-3, with D unclear. This CDR3 comprises 14 residues. From germline, CDR1 is SGHNT and CDR2 YENEEA. The V and J ends lost 4 bases and 0 bases respectively, with 8 bases between them. The CDR3 nucleotides are TGTGCCAGCAGCTACGACACTAGCACAGATACGCAGTATTTT. This gives the protein CASSYDTSTDTQYF.

The CDR3 sequence: CASGPSGGGDTQYF. CDR3 bases: TGTGCTAGTGGTCCCAGCGGGGGAGGGGATACGCAGTATTTT. The chain recombines TRBV12-5 with TRBJ2-3, with TRBD2 matching over 8 bases. The V segment lost 5 bases and the J segment 6 bases; nucleotides outside the gene matches: 7. CDR3 size: 14 residues. Germline V gene sequence: CDR1 LGHNT, CDR2 FRNRAP.

The rearrangement uses TRBV29-1 and TRBJ1-2, with 8 bases lining up with TRBD1. V dropped 2 bases and J dropped 5; count of bases not matched to a gene: 7. The germline gives CDR1 SQVTM, CDR2 ANQGSEA. The CDR3 covers 14 residues. The CDR3 is CSVEWQGASYGYTF. CDR3 DNA: TGCAGCGTTGAATGGCAGGGGGCTTCTTATGGCTACACCTTC.

This clone was picked up a small number of times. The chain carries TRBV6-1 and TRBJ1-5, with D possibly TRBD1 on 5 matching bases. V lost 1 base, J lost 6 bases, and 13 bases lay in between. The length of the CDR3 is 15 residues. Germline assignment: CDR1 MNHNS and CDR2 SASEGT. The CDR3 coding sequence is TGTGCCAGCAGTGAAGAGGCCAGGGCGGTTCAGCCCCAGCATTTT. It yields the protein CASSEEARAVQPQHF.

The CDR3 DNA reads TGCAGCGTCGAGGGGGCCAGAGGCCACTCTGGAAACACCATATATTTT. This codes for CSVEGARGHSGNTIYF. The V gene is TRBV29-1, the J gene TRBJ1-3; 7 nucleotides align to TRBD1. V lost 6 bases and J lost 0; bases outside the gene matches: 11. Germline values: CDR1 SQVTM, CDR2 ANQGSEA. The CDR3 spans 16 residues.

V gene TRBV20-1 combines with J gene TRBJ1-1; D ambiguous. The CDR3 has 11 residues. The germline V gene encodes CDR1 DFQATT and CDR2 SNEGSKA (reference sequence). CDR3 in amino acids: CSVRESTEAFF. CDR3 bases: TGCAGCGTGAGGGAGTCCACTGAAGCTTTCTTT.

The chain links TRBV9 to TRBJ2-6; no definite D call. There are 18 residues in the CDR3. V lost 7 bases to trimming and J lost 0 bases, with 20 bases between them. Germline lookup yields CDR1 SGDLS and CDR2 YYNGEE. As DNA, the CDR3 is TGTGCCAGCGGTTCCGGCAGGCAGACAAACTCTGGGGCCAACGTCCTGACTTTC. Translated, it gives CASGSGRQTNSGANVLTF.

The chain uses TRBV7-2 and TRBJ2-5; 9 nucleotides line up with TRBD1. Per germline, CDR1 SGHTA and CDR2 FQGNSA. CDR3 length: 16 residues. J lost 5 bases, V lost 6 bases, and 13 bases had no gene match. The CDR3 spells CASRSQTGGVVETQYF. CDR3 nucleotides: TGTGCCAGCAGATCCCAGACAGGGGGAGTGGTGGAGACCCAGTACTTC.

This clone has only a few counts. The V gene is TRBV5-8, the J gene TRBJ2-1; D is unresolved. V lost 1 base to trimming and J lost 7 bases, with 6 bases between them. Per germline, CDR1 SGHTS and CDR2 YDEGEE. This CDR3 spans 12 amino acids. CDR3 region: CASSLFTNEQFF. The DNA for the CDR3 is TGTGCCAGCAGCTTGTTTACAAATGAGCAGTTCTTC.

J is TRBJ2-1 and V is TRBV5-6; 7 nucleotides line up with TRBD2. This CDR3 has 17 amino acids. Losses at the gene ends were 1 base for V and 3 bases for J; bases not matched to a gene: 10. The germline gives CDR1 SGHDT, CDR2 YYEEEE. CDR3 residues: CASSLKLIPSGYNEQFF. In DNA, the CDR3 is TGTGCCAGCAGCTTGAAGCTAATCCCTAGCGGCTACAATGAGCAGTTCTTC.

This clone was seen a handful of times. This rearrangement joins TRBV6-5 to TRBJ2-3; TRBD2 is a possible D gene (6 bases). Germline V CDR1 and CDR2: MNHEY, SVGAGI. Trimming removed 5 bases at V and 2 bases at J, with 11 bases between. CDR3 length: 14 residues. This CDR3 is CASSPGLHTDTQYF. The DNA for the CDR3 is TGTGCCAGCAGTCCGGGACTCCACACAGATACGCAGTATTTT.

V is TRBV7-9 and J is TRBJ2-4; D might be TRBD1 (6 bases). V was shortened by 5 bases and J by 8 bases, with 10 bases between the two germline ends. CDR1 and CDR2 from the germline V gene are SEHNR and FQNEAQ (reference sequence). This CDR3 has 12 amino acids. The CDR3 reads CASSLGGDIQYF. Written as DNA, the CDR3 is TGTGCCAGCAGCCTAGGGGGAGACATTCAGTACTTC.

The rearrangement joins TRBV28 to TRBJ2-2; the D gene is possibly TRBD1 (5 bases). V lost 4 bases, J lost 6 bases, and 6 bases lay in between. This CDR3 region has 12 residues. Germline CDR1 and CDR2: MDHEN and SYDVKM. The DNA of the CDR3 is TGTGCCAGCAGTTGGACATCCGGGGAGCTGTTTTTT. Protein sequence: CASSWTSGELFF.

V gene TRBV10-3 combines with J gene TRBJ2-2; possibly TRBD2 for D (5 bases). CDR3 length: 13 amino acids. V was cut by 6 bases and J by 5 bases, with 10 bases left in between. From germline, CDR1 is ENHRY and CDR2 SYGVKD. The CDR3: CAIRPGETGELFF. The CDR3 region has the DNA TGTGCCATCAGACCTGGGGAGACCGGGGAGCTGTTTTTT.

V gene TRBV14 combines with J gene TRBJ1-3; the D gene is possibly TRBD1 (6 bases). CDR3 length equals 15 residues. Germline V CDR1 and CDR2: SGHDN, FVKESK. V was trimmed by 4 bases and J by 8 bases, leaving 18 bases between them. CDR3 residues: CASSRPGTTGYTIYF. The CDR3 DNA reads as TGTGCCAGCAGCCGGCCCGGGACAACTGGTTACACCATATATTTT.

The gene calls are TRBV19 and TRBJ2-7, with D perhaps matching TRBD1 (6 bases). The CDR3 loop spans 15 amino acids. In germline, CDR1 is LNHDA, CDR2 SQIVND (reference sequence). Trimming removed 3 bases from V and 1 base from J, with 13 bases in between. The CDR3 region is CASSMTGRPSYEQYF. The CDR3 nucleotides read TGTGCCAGTAGTATGACAGGCCGACCATCCTACGAGCAGTACTTC.

The J gene is TRBJ1-3, the V gene TRBV28, with 8 bases matching TRBD1. V lost 6 bases and J lost 4; bases outside the gene matches: 11. Per germline, CDR1 MDHEN and CDR2 SYDVKM. This CDR3 comprises 16 residues. The DNA of the CDR3 is TGTGCCAGCAGCTCAAAAGGACAGGGATCGGGAAACACCATATATTTT. It is translated as CASSSKGQGSGNTIYF.

V is TRBV5-8 and J is TRBJ2-7; D uncertain. The V gene's germline CDR1 is SGHTS and CDR2 YDEGEE. The CDR3 has 14 amino acids. Trimming removed 0 bases at V and 2 bases at J, with 9 bases between. CDR3 protein: CASSLGLYTYEQYF. The CDR3 coding sequence is TGTGCCAGCAGCTTGGGACTGTATACCTACGAGCAGTACTTC.

This clone was counted between two and nine times. The V gene is TRBV5-1, the J gene TRBJ1-2; 7 bases fit TRBD1. This CDR3 comprises 13 residues. V lost 4 bases to trimming and J lost 6 bases; unmatched junction nucleotides: 6. Germline V lookup: CDR1 SGHRS, CDR2 YFSETQ. The CDR3 nucleotides are TGCGCCAGCAGCGAGGCCGGGACAGATGGCTACACCTTC. Its protein is CASSEAGTDGYTF.

The V gene is TRBV19, the J gene TRBJ2-5; 10 nucleotides line up with TRBD2. V shed 1 base and J 6 bases; nucleotides not matched to a gene: 2. CDR1 and CDR2 (germline): LNHDA, SQIVND (reference sequence). The CDR3 sequence is 14 residues long. This CDR3 is CASSIGTSGKTQYF. In DNA, the CDR3 is TGTGCCAGTAGTATAGGAACTAGCGGGAAGACCCAGTACTTC.

V is TRBV11-3 and J is TRBJ2-3, with 11 bases fitting TRBD2. Trimming cost V 1 base and J 6 bases; bases outside gene matches: 6. Germline CDR1 SGHNT, CDR2 YENEEA. This CDR3 is built from 16 residues. DNA of the CDR3: TGTGCCAGCAGCTTAGTAGCGGGGGGGCGTTCGGATACGCAGTATTTT. Protein sequence: CASSLVAGGRSDTQYF.

The V and J genes are TRBV19 and TRBJ2-6, with 11 bases aligning to TRBD1. Germline V gene data show CDR1 as LNHDA and CDR2 as SQIVND (reference sequence). Unmatched junction bases numbered 12, after V lost 7 bases and J lost 4 bases. The CDR3 spans 18 residues. Written as DNA, the CDR3 is TGTGCCAGTAATGATCCGGGACAGGGGGTGTCCGGGGCCAACGTCCTGACTTTC. It is translated as CASNDPGQGVSGANVLTF.

The chain uses TRBV7-9 and TRBJ2-7; 8 bases fit TRBD1. This CDR3 spans 14 amino acids. CDR1 and CDR2 (germline): SEHNR, FQNEAQ (reference sequence). The V and J ends lost 5 bases and 2 bases, in that order; junction bases with no gene match: 5. CDR3: CASSPVRGPYEQYF. CDR3 sequence (DNA): TGTGCCAGCAGCCCTGTCAGGGGGCCCTACGAGCAGTACTTC.

A few counts support this clone. This sequence joins TRBV10-2 and TRBJ2-5; 7 nucleotides line up with TRBD2. The CDR3 totals 18 residues. In germline, CDR1 is WSHSY, CDR2 SAAADI. The ends lost 2 bases at V and 5 bases at J; junction bases unmatched: 17. CDR3 nucleotides: TGCGCCAGCAGTGAGGCTAGCGGTGGGAGCCCCCGTAAGGAGACCCAGTACTTC. Protein sequence: CASSEASGGSPRKETQYF.

The chain carries TRBV28 and TRBJ1-2; perhaps TRBD1 as D (6 bases). The CDR3 is 13 amino acids. Looked up from germline, CDR1 is MDHEN and CDR2 is SYDVKM. Trimming took 5 bases from V and 11 from J, leaving 18 bases between them. CDR3 region: CASSLQGPVVYTF. In DNA form, the CDR3 reads TGTGCCAGCAGTCTACAGGGTCCTGTAGTGTACACCTTC.

The gene calls are TRBV2 and TRBJ2-7; tentatively, D is TRBD2 (6 bases). Per germline, CDR1 SNHLY and CDR2 FYNNEI. V was trimmed by 6 bases and J by 3 bases, leaving 18 bases between them. The CDR3 has 15 amino acids. The CDR3: CASRGGLPGLYEQYF. Written as DNA, the CDR3 is TGTGCCAGCAGGGGGGGACTGCCCGGCCTCTACGAGCAGTACTTC.

The CDR3 nucleotides are TGTGCCAGCAGCTTGGAACTAGCGGGGGGATTGGCCGGGGAGCTGTTTTTT. Protein product: CASSLELAGGLAGELFF. The V and J genes are TRBV5-6 and TRBJ2-2; 12 nucleotides line up with TRBD2. Germline lookup yields CDR1 SGHDT and CDR2 YYEEEE. J was trimmed by 6 bases and V by 0 bases; bases with no gene match: 6. The CDR3 length is 17 residues. The full variable domain, its missing parts supplied by reference TRBV5-6 and TRBJ2-2, is DAGVTQSPTHLIKTRGQQVTLRCSPKSGHDTVSWYQQALGQGPQFIFQYYEEEERQRGNFPDRFSGHQFPNYSSELNVNALLLGDSALYLCASSLELAGGLAGELFFGEGSRLTVL.

The chain is built from TRBV2 and TRBJ2-7; D call uncertain. This CDR3 has 14 residues. Looked up from germline, CDR1 is SNHLY and CDR2 is FYNNEI. Trimming cost V 2 bases and J 2 bases, with 10 bases left between them. CDR3 bases: TGTGCCAGCAGTGAAATGGCAATGACCTACGAGCAGTACTTC. This codes for CASSEMAMTYEQYF.

The chain joins TRBV30 to TRBJ2-7, with D possibly matching TRBD1 (6 bases). This CDR3 is 12 amino acids long. Trimming pared 3 bases from V and 6 bases from J, leaving 12 bases between. The germline V gene encodes CDR1 GTSNPN and CDR2 SVGIG (reference sequence). The CDR3 DNA reads as TGTGCCTGGAGCCAACAGGGACGCGAGCAGTACTTC. Protein: CAWSQQGREQYF.